The source of this TCR beta chain is a study of T cells in Graves' hyperthyroidism and ophthalmopathy (dated by TCRdb to about 2019). General notes on the study: Peripheral blood was sampled at the time of initial diagnosis, prior to any treatment. To identify TCR V-J signatures that set the groups apart, the researchers used a discovery cohort of 90 to 100 patients, made up of roughly 40 with Graves' ophthalmopathy and 55 to 65 with stable Graves' hyperthyroidism. Prospective prediction of ophthalmopathy was tested in an independent validation cohort of under 20 hyperthyroidism patients and 15 to 17 patients who later progressed to ophthalmopathy. The 85 to 100 discovery patients were randomly split 7:3 into training and test sets. In addition, the study compared T-cell repertoires in thyroid tissue and in blood from five to seven Graves' hyperthyroidism patients. After sampling, hyperthyroidism patients received methimazole starting at 30 mg daily, and ophthalmopathy patients received high-dose intravenous methylprednisolone. According to the paper, TCR Vbeta CDR3 sequencing was carried out on about 140 peripheral blood samples, which came from more than 40 ophthalmopathy, around 75 hyperthyroidism and approximately 17 progressor patients.

Study-wide conclusions, independent of this receptor: During validation, the model predicted progression to ophthalmopathy a median of around 6 months ahead of onset, with more than 55% sensitivity and roughly 72% specificity. Blood samples also contained most of the expanded thyroid clonotypes (frequency above 0.001), which suggests that blood repertoires may reflect thyroid immune responses. A 13 V-J signature model separated ophthalmopathy from stable hyperthyroidism, with approximately 86% sensitivity and about 81% specificity in cross-validation and 80%/75% in testing. No statistical method was used to fix the sample size in advance, and group allocation was not hidden from the investigators.

A patient counted as having stable Graves' hyperthyroidism if no progression to ophthalmopathy occurred over 18 months of follow-up. Hyperthyroidism patients were newly diagnosed, had a disease duration of under 2 months, and were aged 18 to 65 years. Any patient with an uncontrolled infection, another autoimmune disease, pregnancy or lactation was excluded. Clinical symptoms, serum thyroxine and TRAb, thyroid ultrasound, and orbital computed tomography formed the basis for the diagnoses. PBMCs were isolated from roughly 10 ml of fresh peripheral blood by Ficoll-Paque density gradient centrifugation. Total RNA was extracted using Trizol reagent, and RNA quality was assessed on an Agilent 2100 Bioanalyzer. The cysteine opens and the phenylalanine closes a CDR3 of 15 amino acids. Only the CDR3 portion is preserved as DNA: 45 bases, with reading frame beginning at the first base. Compared with germline, V lacks 5 bases and J lacks 5 bases; bases without a gene match: 9. CDR1 MDHEN and CDR2 SYDVKM are derived from the germline V gene.

This clonotype was recorded many times. The target of this receptor is not known. One base away there is no much larger clone; base qualities are not given. TCR beta CDR3 regions were amplified from RNA transcripts. The TCR CDR3 was subjected to a first round of RT-PCR using the HTBI primer set and the Qiagen OneStep RT-PCR kit. Libraries were constructed in a second round of multiplex PCR, after which size selection and purification were performed. Sequencing of the libraries was done on an Illumina HiSeq2000 using paired-end 100 bp reads. Turning to the authors' computational methods: Raw data were processed with SOAPnuke, discarding reads with adapters, uncalled bases, mean Phred below 15, or no exact constant-primer or identifier match. High-quality paired reads were merged using COPE v1.2.5, and each unique nucleotide sequence was defined as a clonotype. MiTCR v1.1 was used to align the clonotypes against IMGT TRBV, TRBD and TRBJ reference segments. Analysis was restricted to V-J combinations with a frequency above 0.0001, which covered 99.2% of repertoires. A TCS score was defined as the ratio between F50 (clonal expansion) and ExV (chaos), using BLOSUM62-based TCRdist between CDR3 peptides within each V-J. Welch's t-statistics and random forest reduced around 510 V-J features to roughly 13, which were used in a naive Bayes classifier (R e1071). TCRdb reprocessed the public reads (quality trimming at Q25 with fastp, clone calling with MiXCR) and kept in-frame beta chains. Each CDR3 protein gets just one entry, which takes the most common genes and DNA from the rows behind it. TCRdb's processing, not the authors', yielded these V and J calls. Recorded for this sample are hundreds of thousands of distinct CDR3 sequences; 15% to 20% of them occurred a single time. The ten largest clones represent 3.5% to 4% of the sample.

This sequence uses TRBV28 and TRBJ1-5; 7 middle bases align to TRBD1. Sequencing input: blood. This sequence was found in a woman in her thirties with Graves' hyperthyroidism. In nucleotide form, the sequence is TGTGCCAGCAGTCCAATGGGACAGAACCATCAGCCCCAGCATTTT. Its protein reads: CASSPMGQNHQPQHF. The variable domain in full, with residues beyond the CDR3 obtained from the reference TRBV28 and TRBJ1-5 genes, is DVKVTQSSRYLVKRTGEKVFLECVQDMDHENMFWYRQDPGLGLRLIYFSYDVKMKEKGDIPEGYSVSREKKERFSLILESASTNQTSMYLCASSPMGQNHQPQHFGDGTRLSIL.